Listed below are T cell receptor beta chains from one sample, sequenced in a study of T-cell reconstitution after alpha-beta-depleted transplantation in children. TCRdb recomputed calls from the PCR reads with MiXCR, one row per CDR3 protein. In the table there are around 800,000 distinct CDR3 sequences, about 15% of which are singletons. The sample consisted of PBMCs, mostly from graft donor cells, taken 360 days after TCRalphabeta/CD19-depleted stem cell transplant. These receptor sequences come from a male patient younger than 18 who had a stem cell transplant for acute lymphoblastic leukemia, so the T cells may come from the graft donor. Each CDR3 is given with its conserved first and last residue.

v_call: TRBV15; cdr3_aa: CATSRVRTGEQPQHF
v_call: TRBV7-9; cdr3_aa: CASSKGLAGVRGEQFF
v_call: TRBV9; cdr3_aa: CASSVGGGQAYEQYF
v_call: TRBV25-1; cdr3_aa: CASSDPGTGVGAFF
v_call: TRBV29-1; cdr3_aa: CSVGWGPGNTIYF
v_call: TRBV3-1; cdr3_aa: CASSPVAIRSHEQYF
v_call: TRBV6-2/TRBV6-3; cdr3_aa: CASSDRDRGFF
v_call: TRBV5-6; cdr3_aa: CASSLDRGRKLFF
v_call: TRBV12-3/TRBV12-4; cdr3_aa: CASSPLIYEQYF
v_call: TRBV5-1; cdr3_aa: CASSLGLAGFPYEQYF
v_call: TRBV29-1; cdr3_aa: CSVAGTYTDTQYF
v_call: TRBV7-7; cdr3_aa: CASSPWLGTYEQYF